This T cell receptor (beta chain) was sequenced in a study of neurological immune-mediated disorders. Overall study results and limits: No expanded-clone CDR3 amino acid sequence recurred across subjects, suggesting private TCR-beta repertoires.

To note about this clonotype: Antigen unknown.

The CDR3 spans 13 residues. V was cut by 3 bases and J by 15 bases, with 18 bases left in between. The germline CDR1 and CDR2 sequences are LNHDA and SQIVND (reference sequence). The cDNA came from 5'RACE with 10-nucleotide random UMIs. One entry per CDR3 protein, called by TCRdb with MiXCR from the 5' RACE reads. The data show about 84,000 distinct CDR3 sequences, 10% seen once. The sequencing sample was made of PBMCs. The chain employs TRBV19 and TRBJ2-1, with D uncertain. The receptor was isolated from a man between 40 and 49 years old in good health. DNA of the CDR3: TGTGCCAGTAGTATTGGTAGTGGTGATTCGGTGTTCTTC. Its protein product is CASSIGSGDSVFF.